Only one count was recorded for the clone carrying this TCR beta chain. What it binds is unknown. The junction does not match germline at one end; this may be a read error. These data are taken from a study of T cell repertoires in cytomegalovirus infection. TCRdb called the reads again in MiXCR, with one record for every CDR3 protein. The data hold roughly 300,000 distinct CDR3 sequences, with more than 9% observed a single time. CDR3 length: 14 residues. Whole-study results and caveats: HLA-C-restricted CMV-specific TCR beta clonotypes were dominant in the ex vivo response.

This chain links TRBV5-3 with TRBJ1-1, with unresolved D. TRBV5-3 is given ORF status, its function remaining uncertain. This receptor was identified in a human donor in good health (CMV status not recorded). Some clones in this sample may be carry-over from other donors' samples. The source material was PBMCs. The CDR3 nucleotides are TGTCCCAGCAGCTTCCCCGGGAGGAACACTGAAGCTTTCTTT. It codes for CPSSFPGRNTEAFF.